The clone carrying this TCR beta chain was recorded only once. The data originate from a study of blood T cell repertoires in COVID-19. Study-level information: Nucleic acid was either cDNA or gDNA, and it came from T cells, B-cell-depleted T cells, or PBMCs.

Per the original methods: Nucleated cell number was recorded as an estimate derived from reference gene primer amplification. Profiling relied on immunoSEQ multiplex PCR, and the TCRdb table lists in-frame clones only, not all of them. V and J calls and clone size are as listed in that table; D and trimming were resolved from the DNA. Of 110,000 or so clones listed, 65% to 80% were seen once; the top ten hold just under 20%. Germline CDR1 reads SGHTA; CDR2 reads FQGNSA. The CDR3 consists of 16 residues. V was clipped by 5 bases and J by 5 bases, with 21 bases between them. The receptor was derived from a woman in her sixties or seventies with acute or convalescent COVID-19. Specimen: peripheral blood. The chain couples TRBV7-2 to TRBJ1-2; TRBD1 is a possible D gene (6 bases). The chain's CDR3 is CASSADTGSFGYGYTF. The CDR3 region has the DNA TGTGCCAGCAGCGCAGATACAGGGTCTTTTGGGTATGGCTACACCTTC.